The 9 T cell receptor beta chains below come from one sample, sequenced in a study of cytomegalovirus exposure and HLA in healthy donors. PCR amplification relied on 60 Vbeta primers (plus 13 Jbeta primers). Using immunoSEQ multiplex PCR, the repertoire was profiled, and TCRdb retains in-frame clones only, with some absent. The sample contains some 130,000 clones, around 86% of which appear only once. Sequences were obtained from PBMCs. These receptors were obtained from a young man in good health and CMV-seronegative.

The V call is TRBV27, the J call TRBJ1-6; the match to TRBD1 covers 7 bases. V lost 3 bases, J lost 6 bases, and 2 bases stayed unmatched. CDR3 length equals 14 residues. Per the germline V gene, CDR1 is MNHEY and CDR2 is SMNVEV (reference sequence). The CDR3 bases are TGTGCCAGCAGTTTCCGGGACAGTAATTCACCCCTCCACTTT. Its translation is CASSFRDSNSPLHF.

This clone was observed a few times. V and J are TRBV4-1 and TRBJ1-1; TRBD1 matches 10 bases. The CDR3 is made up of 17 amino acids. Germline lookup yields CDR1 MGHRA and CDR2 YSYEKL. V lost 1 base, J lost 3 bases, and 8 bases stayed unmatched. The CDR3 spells CASSQAGTGESDTEAFF. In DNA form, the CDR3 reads TGCGCCAGCAGCCAAGCAGGGACAGGGGAATCGGACACTGAAGCTTTCTTT.

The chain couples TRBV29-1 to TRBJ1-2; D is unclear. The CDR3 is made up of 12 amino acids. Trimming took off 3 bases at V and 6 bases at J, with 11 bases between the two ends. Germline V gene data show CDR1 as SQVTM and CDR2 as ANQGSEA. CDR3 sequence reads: CSVDEQINGYTF. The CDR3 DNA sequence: TGCAGCGTTGACGAACAAATTAATGGCTACACCTTC. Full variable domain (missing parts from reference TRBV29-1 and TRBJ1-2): SAVISQKPSRDICQRGTSLTIQCQVDSQVTMMFWYRQQPGQSLTLIATANQGSEATYESGFVIDKFPISRPNLTFSTLTVSNMSPEDSSIYLCSVDEQINGYTFGSGTRLTVV.

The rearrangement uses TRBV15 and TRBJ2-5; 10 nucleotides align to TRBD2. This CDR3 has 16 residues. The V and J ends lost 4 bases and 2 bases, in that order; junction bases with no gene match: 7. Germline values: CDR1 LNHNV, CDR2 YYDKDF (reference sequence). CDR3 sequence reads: CATSILAGGGQETQYF. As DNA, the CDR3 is TGTGCCACCAGCATATTAGCGGGGGGAGGTCAAGAGACCCAGTACTTC.

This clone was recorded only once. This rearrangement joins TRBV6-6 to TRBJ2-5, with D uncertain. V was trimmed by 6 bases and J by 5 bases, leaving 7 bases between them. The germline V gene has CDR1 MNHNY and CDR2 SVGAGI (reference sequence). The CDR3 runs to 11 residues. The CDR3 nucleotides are TGTGCCAGCAGCCCACGGGAGACCCAGTACTTC. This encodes CASSPRETQYF.

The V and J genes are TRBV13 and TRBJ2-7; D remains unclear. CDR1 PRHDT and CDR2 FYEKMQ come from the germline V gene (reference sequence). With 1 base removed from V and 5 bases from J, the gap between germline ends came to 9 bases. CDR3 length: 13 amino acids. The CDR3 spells CASSLVLVHEQYF. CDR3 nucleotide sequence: TGTGCCAGCAGCTTAGTCTTAGTGCACGAGCAGTACTTC.

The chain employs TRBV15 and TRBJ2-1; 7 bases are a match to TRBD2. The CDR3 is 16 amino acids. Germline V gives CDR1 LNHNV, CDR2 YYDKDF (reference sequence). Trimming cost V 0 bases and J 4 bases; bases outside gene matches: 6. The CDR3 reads CATSRDRPSGYNEQFF. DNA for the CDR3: TGTGCCACCAGCAGAGATCGGCCTAGCGGTTACAATGAGCAGTTCTTC.

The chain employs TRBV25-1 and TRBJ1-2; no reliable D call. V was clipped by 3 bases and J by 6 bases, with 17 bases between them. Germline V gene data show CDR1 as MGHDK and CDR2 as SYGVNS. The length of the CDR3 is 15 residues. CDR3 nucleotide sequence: TGTGCCAGCAGTGACTCGGTCGGACGGAGGGATGGCTACACCTTC. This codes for CASSDSVGRRDGYTF.

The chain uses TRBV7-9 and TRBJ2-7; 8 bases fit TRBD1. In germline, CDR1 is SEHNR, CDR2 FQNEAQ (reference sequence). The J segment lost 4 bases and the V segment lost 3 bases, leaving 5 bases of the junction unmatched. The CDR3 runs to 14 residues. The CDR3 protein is CASSLTGVGYEQYF. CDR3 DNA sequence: TGTGCCAGCAGCTTGACAGGGGTAGGGTACGAGCAGTACTTC.